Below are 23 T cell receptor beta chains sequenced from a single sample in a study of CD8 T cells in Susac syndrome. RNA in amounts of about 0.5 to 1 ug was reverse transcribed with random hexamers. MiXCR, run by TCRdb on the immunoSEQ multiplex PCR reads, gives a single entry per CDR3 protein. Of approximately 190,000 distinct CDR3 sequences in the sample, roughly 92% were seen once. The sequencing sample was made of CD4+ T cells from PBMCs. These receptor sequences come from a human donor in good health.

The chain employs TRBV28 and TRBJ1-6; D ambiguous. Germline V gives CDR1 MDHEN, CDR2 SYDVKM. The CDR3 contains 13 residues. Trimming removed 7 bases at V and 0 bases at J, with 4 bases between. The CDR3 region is CASKTSYNSPLHF. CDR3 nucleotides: TGTGCCAGCAAAACCTCCTATAATTCACCCCTCCACTTT.

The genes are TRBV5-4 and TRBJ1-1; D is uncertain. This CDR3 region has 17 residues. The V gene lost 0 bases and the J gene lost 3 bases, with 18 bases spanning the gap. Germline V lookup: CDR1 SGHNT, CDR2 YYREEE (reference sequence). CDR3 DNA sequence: TGTGCCAGCAGCTTGGTTCTTCAGGCGGGTCCGGACACTGAAGCTTTCTTT. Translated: CASSLVLQAGPDTEAFF.

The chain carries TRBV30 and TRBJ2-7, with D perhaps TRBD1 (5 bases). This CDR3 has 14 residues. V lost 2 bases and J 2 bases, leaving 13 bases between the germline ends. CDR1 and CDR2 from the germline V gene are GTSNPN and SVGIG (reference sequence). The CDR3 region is CAWSTWAGPYEQYF. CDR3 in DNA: TGTGCCTGGAGTACTTGGGCAGGGCCCTACGAGCAGTACTTC.

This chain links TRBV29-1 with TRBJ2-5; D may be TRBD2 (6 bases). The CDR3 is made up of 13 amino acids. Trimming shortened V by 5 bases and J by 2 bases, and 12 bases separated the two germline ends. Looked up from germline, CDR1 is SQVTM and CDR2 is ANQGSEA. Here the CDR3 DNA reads TGCAGCGTTTCGCGCGGGACGCAAGAGACCCAGTACTTC. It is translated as CSVSRGTQETQYF.

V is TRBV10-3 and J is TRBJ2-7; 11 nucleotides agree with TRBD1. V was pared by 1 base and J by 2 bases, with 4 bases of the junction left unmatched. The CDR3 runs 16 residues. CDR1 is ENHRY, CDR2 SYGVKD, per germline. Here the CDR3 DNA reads TGTGCCATCAGTGAGTACCGGGACAGGGGGACCTACGAGCAGTACTTC. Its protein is CAISEYRDRGTYEQYF.

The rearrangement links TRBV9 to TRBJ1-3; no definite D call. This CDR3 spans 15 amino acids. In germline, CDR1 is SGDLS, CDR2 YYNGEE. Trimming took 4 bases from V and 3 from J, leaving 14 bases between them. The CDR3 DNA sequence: TGTGCCAGCAGCATCGCCCCTGGGGATGGAAACACCATATATTTT. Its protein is CASSIAPGDGNTIYF.

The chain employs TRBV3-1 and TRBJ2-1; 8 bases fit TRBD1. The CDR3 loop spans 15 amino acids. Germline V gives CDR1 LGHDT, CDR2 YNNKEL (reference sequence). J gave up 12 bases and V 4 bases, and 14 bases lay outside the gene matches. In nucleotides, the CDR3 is TGTGCCAGCAGCCCAGGGACAGGCCCCGACCTGAGGCAGTTCTTC. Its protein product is CASSPGTGPDLRQFF.

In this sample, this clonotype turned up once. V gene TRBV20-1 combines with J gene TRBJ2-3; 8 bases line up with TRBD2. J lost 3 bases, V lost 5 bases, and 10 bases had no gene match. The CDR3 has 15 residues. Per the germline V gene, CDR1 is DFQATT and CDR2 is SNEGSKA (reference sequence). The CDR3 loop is CSAAPGGARTDTQYF. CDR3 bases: TGCAGTGCTGCACCCGGGGGGGCCCGAACAGATACGCAGTATTTT.

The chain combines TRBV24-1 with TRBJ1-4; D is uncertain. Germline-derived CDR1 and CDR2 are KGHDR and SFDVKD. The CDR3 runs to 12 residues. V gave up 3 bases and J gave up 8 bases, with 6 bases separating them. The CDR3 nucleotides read TGTGCCACCAGTGATCTTGGCGAAAAACTGTTTTTT. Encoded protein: CATSDLGEKLFF.

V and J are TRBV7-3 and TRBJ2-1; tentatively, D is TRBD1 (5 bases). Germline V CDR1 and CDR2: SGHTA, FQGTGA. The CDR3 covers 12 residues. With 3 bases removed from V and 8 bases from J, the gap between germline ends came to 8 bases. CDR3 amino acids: CASSFTGDEQFF. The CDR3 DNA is TGTGCCAGCAGCTTCACAGGAGATGAGCAGTTCTTC.

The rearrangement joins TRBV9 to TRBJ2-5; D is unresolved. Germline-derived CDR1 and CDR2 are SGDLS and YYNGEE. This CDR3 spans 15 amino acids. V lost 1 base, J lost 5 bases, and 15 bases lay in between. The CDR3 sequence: CASSVSAILGETQYF. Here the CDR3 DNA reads TGTGCCAGCAGCGTATCCGCCATTCTGGGGGAGACCCAGTACTTC.

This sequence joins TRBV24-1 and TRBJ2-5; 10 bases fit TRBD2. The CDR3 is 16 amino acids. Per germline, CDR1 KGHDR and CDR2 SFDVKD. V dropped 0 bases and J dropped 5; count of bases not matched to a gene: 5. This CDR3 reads CATSDLSGGALETQYF. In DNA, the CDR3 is TGTGCCACCAGTGATTTGAGCGGGGGGGCCTTGGAGACCCAGTACTTC.

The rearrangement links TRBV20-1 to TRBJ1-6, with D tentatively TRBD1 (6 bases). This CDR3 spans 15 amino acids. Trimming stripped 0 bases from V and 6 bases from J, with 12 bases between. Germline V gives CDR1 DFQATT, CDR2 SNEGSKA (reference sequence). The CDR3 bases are TGCAGTGCTAGAGAAGGGGCCAGGGGTAATTCACCCCTCCACTTT. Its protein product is CSAREGARGNSPLHF.

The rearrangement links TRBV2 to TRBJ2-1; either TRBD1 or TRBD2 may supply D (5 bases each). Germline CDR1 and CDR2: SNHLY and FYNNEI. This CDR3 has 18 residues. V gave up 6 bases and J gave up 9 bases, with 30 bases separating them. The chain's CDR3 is CASRAQLPGRRPSSEQFF. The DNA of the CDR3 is TGTGCCAGCAGAGCACAACTCCCGGGACGGAGACCGTCTAGTGAGCAGTTCTTC.

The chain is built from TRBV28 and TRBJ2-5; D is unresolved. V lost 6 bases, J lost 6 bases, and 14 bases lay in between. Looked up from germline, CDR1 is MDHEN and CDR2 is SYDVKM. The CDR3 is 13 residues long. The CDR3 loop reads CASSPGYWQTQYF. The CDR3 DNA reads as TGTGCCAGCAGCCCCGGCTATTGGCAGACCCAGTACTTC.

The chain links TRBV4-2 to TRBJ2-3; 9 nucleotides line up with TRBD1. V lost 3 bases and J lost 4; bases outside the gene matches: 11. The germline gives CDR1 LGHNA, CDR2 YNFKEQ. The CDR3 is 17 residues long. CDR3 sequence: CASSQSSGTGSADTQYF. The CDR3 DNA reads TGTGCCAGCAGCCAGTCGTCGGGGACAGGGTCTGCAGATACGCAGTATTTT.

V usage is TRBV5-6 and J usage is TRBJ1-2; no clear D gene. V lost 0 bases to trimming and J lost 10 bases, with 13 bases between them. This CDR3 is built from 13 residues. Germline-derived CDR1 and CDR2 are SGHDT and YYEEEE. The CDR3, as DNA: TGTGCCAGCAGCTTGGGAGCGGCAGGCCACTACACCTTC. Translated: CASSLGAAGHYTF.

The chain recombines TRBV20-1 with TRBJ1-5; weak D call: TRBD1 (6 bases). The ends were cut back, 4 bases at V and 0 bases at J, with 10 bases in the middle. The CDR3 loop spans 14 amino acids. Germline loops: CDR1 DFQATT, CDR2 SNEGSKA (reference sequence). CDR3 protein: CSATTGYSNQPQHF. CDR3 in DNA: TGCAGTGCTACCACAGGGTATAGCAATCAGCCCCAGCATTTT.

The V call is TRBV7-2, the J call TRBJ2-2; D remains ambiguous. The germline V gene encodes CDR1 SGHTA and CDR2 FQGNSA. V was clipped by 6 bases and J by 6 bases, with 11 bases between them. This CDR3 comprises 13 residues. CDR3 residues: CASSRALAGELFF. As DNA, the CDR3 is TGTGCCAGCAGTAGGGCCCTTGCCGGGGAGCTGTTTTTT.

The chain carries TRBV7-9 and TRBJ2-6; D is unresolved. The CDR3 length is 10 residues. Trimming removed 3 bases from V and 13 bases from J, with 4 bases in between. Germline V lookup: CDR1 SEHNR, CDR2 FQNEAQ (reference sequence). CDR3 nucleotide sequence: TGTGCCAGCAGCTTCGAAGTCCTGACTTTC. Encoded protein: CASSFEVLTF.

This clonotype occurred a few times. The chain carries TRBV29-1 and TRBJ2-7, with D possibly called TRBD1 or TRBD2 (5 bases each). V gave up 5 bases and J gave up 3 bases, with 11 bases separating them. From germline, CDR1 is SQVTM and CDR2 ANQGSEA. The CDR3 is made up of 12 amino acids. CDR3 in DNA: TGCAGCGTTCAGGGAGACCGCTACGAGCAGTACTTC. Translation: CSVQGDRYEQYF.

The CDR3 loop is CASRRQVNYEQYV. The CDR3 nucleotides are TGTGCCAGCAGGAGACAGGTTAACTACGAGCAGTACGTC. The gene calls are TRBV27 and TRBJ2-7; the D gene is possibly TRBD1 (6 bases). The CDR3 covers 13 residues. Trimming removed 6 bases from V and 3 bases from J, with 12 bases in between. In germline, CDR1 is MNHEY, CDR2 SMNVEV (reference sequence).

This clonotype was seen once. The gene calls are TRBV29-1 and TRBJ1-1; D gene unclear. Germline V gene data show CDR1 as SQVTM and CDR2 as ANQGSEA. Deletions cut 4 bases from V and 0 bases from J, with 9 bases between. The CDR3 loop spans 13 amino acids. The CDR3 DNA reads TGCAGCGTTGCCGGGGAGATGAACACTGAAGCTTTCTTT. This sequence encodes CSVAGEMNTEAFF.